The clone carrying this T cell receptor (beta chain) was seen more than once but under ten times. What it recognizes is unknown. From the RT-PCR reads, TCRdb called clonotypes with MiXCR, one entry per CDR3 protein. The top ten clones hold about an eighth of a sample with around 570,000 distinct CDR3 sequences, approximately 7.1% of them seen once. The sample belongs to a study of response to subunit inactivated influenza vaccine. Study-level results: With each seasonal influenza vaccination, the authors suggested, few new T cells are recruited.

CDR1 and CDR2 (germline): SGDLS, YYNGEE. V was pared by 0 bases and J by 2 bases, with 10 bases between. The CDR3 runs 15 residues. The clonotype comes from a man in his fifties or sixties who received an inactivated influenza vaccine. This specimen was PBMCs from blood, taken around 25 months after vaccination. J is TRBJ2-3 and V is TRBV9; D gene unclear. CDR3 loop: CASSVAGHPTDTQYF. The CDR3 DNA reads TGTGCCAGCAGCGTAGCGGGCCATCCCACAGATACGCAGTATTTT. Filled out from reference TRBV9 and TRBJ2-3, the complete variable domain reads DSGVTQTPKHLITATGQRVTLRCSPRSGDLSVYWYQQSLDQGLQFLIQYYNGEERAKGNILERFSAQQFPDLHSELNLSSLELGDSALYFCASSVAGHPTDTQYFGPGTRLTVL.